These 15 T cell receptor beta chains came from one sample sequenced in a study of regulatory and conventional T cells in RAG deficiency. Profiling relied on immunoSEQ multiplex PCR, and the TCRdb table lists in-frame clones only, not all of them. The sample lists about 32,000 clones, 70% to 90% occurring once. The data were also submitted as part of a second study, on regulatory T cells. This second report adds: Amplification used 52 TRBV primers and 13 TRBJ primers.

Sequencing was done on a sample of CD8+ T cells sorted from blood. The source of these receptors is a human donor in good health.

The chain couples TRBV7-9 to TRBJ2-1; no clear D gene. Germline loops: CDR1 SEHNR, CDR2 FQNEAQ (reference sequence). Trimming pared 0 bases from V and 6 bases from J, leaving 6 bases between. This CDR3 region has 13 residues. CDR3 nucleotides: TGTGCCAGCAGCTTAGCAGTGCGCAATGAGCAGTTCTTC. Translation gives CASSLAVRNEQFF.

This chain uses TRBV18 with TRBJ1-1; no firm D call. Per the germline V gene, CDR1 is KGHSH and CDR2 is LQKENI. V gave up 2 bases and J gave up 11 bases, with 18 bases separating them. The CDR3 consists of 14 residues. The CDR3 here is CASSPGRMPEGAFF. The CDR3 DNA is TGTGCCAGCTCACCAGGTCGGATGCCCGAGGGCGCTTTCTTT.

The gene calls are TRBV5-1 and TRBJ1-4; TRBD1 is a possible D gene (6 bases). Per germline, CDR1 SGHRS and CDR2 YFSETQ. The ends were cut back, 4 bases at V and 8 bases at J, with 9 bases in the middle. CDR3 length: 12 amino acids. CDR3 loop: CASSLQGEKLFF. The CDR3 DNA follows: TGCGCCAGCAGCCTACAGGGAGAAAAACTGTTTTTT.

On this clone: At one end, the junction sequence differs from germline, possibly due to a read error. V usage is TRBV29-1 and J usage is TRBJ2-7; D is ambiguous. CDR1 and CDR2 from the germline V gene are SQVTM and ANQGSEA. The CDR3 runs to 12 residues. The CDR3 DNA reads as TGCAGCGTTACCGGGCAAACCTACGAGCAGCACTTC. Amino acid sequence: CSVTGQTYEQHF.

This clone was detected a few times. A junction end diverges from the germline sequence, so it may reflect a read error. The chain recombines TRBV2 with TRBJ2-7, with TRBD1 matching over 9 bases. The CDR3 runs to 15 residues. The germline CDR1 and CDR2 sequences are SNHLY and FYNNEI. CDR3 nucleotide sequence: TGTGCCAGCAATGAAGCACACAGGGGGCACTACGAGCAGTACTTC. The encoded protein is CASNEAHRGHYEQYF.

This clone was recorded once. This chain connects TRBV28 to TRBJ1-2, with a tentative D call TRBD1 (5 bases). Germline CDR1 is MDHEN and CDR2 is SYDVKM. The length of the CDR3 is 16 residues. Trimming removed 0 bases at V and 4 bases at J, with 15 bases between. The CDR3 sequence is CASSLWRGAVSYGYTF. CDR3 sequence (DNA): TGTGCCAGCAGTTTATGGAGGGGTGCCGTTTCCTATGGCTACACCTTC.

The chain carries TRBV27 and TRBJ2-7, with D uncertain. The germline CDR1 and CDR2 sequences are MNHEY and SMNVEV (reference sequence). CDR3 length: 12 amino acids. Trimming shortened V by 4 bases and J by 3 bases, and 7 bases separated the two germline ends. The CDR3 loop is CASSSSVYEQYF. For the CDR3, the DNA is TGTGCCAGCAGTTCCAGCGTCTACGAGCAGTACTTC.

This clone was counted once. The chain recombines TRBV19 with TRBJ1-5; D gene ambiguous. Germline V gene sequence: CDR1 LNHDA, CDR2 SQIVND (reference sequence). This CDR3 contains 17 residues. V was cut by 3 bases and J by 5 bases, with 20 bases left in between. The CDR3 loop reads CASSMGLRRRQDQPQHF. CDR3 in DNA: TGTGCCAGTAGTATGGGTTTACGGCGGAGGCAGGATCAGCCCCAGCATTTT.

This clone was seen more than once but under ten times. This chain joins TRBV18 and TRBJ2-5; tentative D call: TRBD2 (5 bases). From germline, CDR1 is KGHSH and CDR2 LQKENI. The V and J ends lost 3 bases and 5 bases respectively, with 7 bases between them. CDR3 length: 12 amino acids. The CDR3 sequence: CASSPGEETQYF. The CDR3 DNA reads TGTGCCAGCTCACCCGGGGAGGAGACCCAGTACTTC.

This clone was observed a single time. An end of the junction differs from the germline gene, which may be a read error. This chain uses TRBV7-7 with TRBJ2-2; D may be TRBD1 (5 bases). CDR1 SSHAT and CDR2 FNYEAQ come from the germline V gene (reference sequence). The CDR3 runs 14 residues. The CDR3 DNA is TGTGCTAGCAGCTACGACAGGAACACCGGGGAGCTGTTTTTT. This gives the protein CASSYDRNTGELFF.

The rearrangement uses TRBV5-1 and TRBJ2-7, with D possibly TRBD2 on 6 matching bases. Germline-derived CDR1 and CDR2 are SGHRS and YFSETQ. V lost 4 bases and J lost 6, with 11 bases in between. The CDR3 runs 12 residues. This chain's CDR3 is CASSEEGSEQYF. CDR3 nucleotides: TGCGCCAGCAGCGAGGAGGGGAGCGAGCAGTACTTC. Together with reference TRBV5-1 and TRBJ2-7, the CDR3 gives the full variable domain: KAGVTQTPRYLIKTRGQQVTLSCSPISGHRSVSWYQQTPGQGLQFLFEYFSETQRNKGNFPGRFSGRQFSNSRSEMNVSTLELGDSALYLCASSEEGSEQYFGPGTRLTVT.

DNA of the CDR3: TGTGCCAGCAGCAGTGGGGGAACCGGCGGGGATACGCAGTATTTT. Translating gives CASSSGGTGGDTQYF. The V gene is TRBV6-5, the J gene TRBJ2-3, with D possibly called TRBD1 or TRBD2 (5 bases each). Trimming pared 6 bases from V and 6 bases from J, leaving 19 bases between. CDR3 size: 15 residues. CDR1 MNHEY and CDR2 SVGAGI come from the germline V gene.

The CDR3 protein is CASSRTLISTDTQYF. CDR3 coding DNA: TGTGCCAGCAGCCGAACTCTTATAAGCACAGATACGCAGTATTTT. The V gene is TRBV6-5, the J gene TRBJ2-3; no clear D. The germline V gene encodes CDR1 MNHEY and CDR2 SVGAGI. Trimming shortened V by 6 bases and J by 0 bases, and 13 bases separated the two germline ends. The CDR3 consists of 15 residues.

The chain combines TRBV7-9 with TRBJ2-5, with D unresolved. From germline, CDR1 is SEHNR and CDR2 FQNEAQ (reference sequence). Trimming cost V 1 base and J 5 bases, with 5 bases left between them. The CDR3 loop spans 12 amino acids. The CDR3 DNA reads TGTGCCAGCAGCTTAGTCACGGAGACCCAGTACTTC. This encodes CASSLVTETQYF.

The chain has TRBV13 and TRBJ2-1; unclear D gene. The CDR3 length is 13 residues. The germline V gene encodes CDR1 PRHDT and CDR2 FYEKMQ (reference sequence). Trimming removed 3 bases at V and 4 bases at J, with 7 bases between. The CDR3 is CASSFARYNEQFF. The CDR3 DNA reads TGTGCCAGCAGCTTTGCCAGGTACAATGAGCAGTTCTTC.